This TCR beta chain stems from a study of blood T cells in healthy people across ages. Notes on the study in general: A greater number of naive CD4+ cells and higher diversity distinguished long-lived donors from aged donors.

The germline gives CDR1 SGHTA, CDR2 FQGNSA. With 6 bases clipped from V and 4 bases from J, the junction kept 9 bases outside the gene matches. This CDR3 is 15 amino acids long. Sample-barcoded 5' priming and a J-beta primer mix drove a second PCR of about 6 to 12 cycles. Each CDR3 protein is one row after TCRdb ran MiXCR on the 5' RACE reads. The sample holds about 1.8 million distinct CDR3 sequences, about 50% seen once. About this clonotype itself: Its specificity is unknown.

This chain joins TRBV7-2 and TRBJ1-3, with TRBD1 identical over 7 bases. Sequenced: blood. This TCR came from a woman aged 40 to 50 in good health. This CDR3 reads CASRKDRARGNTIYF. DNA for the CDR3: TGTGCCAGCAGGAAAGACAGGGCCAGGGGAAACACCATATATTTT. The full variable domain, with the rest looked up from reference TRBV7-2 and TRBJ1-3, is GAGVSQSPSNKVTEKGKDVELRCDPISGHTALYWYRQSLGQGLEFLIYFQGNSAPDKSGLPSDRFSAERTGGSVSTLTIQRTQQEDSAVYLCASRKDRARGNTIYFGEGSWLTVV.